What follows describes a single T cell receptor beta chain. This sample is drawn from a study of blood T cell repertoires in COVID-19. The CDR3 is made up of 13 amino acids. Germline CDR1 is SGHDN and CDR2 is FVKESK. V lost 4 bases to trimming and J lost 7 bases, with 10 bases between them. The table came from immunoSEQ multiplex PCR; TCRdb's copy has only in-frame clones and leaves some out. The sample has roughly 170,000 clones, 70% to 85% seen once; the top ten hold roughly 12%. The V call is TRBV14, the J call TRBJ2-2; D call uncertain. Sequenced input: PBMCs or T cells enriched from blood (not recorded which). The sequence came from a man aged 45-65 years who had recovered from COVID-19. The CDR3 reads CASSPRVVGELFF. CDR3 in DNA: TGTGCCAGCAGCCCCCGGGTCGTCGGGGAGCTGTTTTTT.